This T cell receptor beta chain was sequenced during a study of T cell changes during pregnancy in multiple sclerosis. The assay was immunoSEQ multiplex PCR, and TCRdb's table has in-frame clones only and misses some. Among approximately 100,000 clones listed, roughly 93% were seen once. The CDR3 contains 14 residues. The junction had 6 bases not matched to a gene; V was cut back by 3 bases and J by 6 bases. From germline, CDR1 is SNHLY and CDR2 FYNNEI. The material sequenced was peripheral blood, taken in the first trimester of pregnancy. The clonotype comes from a female donor with multiple sclerosis, enrolled in a pregnancy study. The chain uses TRBV2 and TRBJ2-7, with TRBD1 matching 9 bases. This CDR3 reads CASSDGTGIPEQYF. CDR3 in DNA: TGTGCCAGCAGTGATGGGACAGGGATCCCCGAGCAGTACTTC.